The clone carrying this T cell receptor beta chain occurred many times. This sample was taken from a study of human T cells and chemical hapten exposure. Across the study: Affected patients, primarily female, had alopecia areata, totalis or universalis.

The study's library attached unique molecular identifiers to single cDNA molecules. TCRdb re-derived calls from the RACE reads in MiXCR, one entry per CDR3 protein. The profile shows under 100,000 distinct CDR3 sequences, about 10% of them singletons. The time point was: patch test 3, about 24 weeks after DPC sensitization. Treatment here: therapeutic diphenylcyclopropenone sensitization with weekly scalp DPC. The CDR3 has 16 residues. Germline loops: CDR1 MNHEY, CDR2 SVGAGI. Trimming stripped 0 bases from V and 1 base from J, with 13 bases between. The source was whole blood, collected in connection with sensitization to the hapten diphenylcyclopropenone (DPC). This TCR was recovered from a woman aged 50 to 60 with alopecia areata. Some clones in this sample may be carry-over from other donors' samples. The chain is built from TRBV6-5 and TRBJ2-7, with D perhaps matching TRBD2 (6 bases). This CDR3 reads CASSYSATGVSYEQYF. The CDR3 bases are TGTGCCAGCAGTTACTCAGCCACGGGAGTGTCCTACGAGCAGTACTTC.